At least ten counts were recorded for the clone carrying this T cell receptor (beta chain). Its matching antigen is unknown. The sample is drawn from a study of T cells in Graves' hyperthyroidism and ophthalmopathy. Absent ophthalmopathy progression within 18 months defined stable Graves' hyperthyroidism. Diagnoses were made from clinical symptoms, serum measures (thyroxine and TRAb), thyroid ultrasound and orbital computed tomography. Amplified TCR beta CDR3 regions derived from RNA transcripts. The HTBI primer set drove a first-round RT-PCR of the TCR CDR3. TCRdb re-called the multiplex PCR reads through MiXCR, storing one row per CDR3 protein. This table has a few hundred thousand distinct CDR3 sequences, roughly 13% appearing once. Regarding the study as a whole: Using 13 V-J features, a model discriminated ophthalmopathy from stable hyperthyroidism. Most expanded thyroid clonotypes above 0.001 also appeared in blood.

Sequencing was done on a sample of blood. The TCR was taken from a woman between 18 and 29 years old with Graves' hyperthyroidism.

DNA for the CDR3: TGTGCCAGCCAGAGAGTAAGCTCGGTGAACACTGAAGCTTTCTTT. Translation gives CASQRVSSVNTEAFF. V usage is TRBV2 and J usage is TRBJ1-1; D is unresolved. This CDR3 comprises 15 residues. CDR1 is SNHLY, CDR2 FYNNEI, per germline. Deletions cut 8 bases from V and 0 bases from J, with 16 bases between.